This T cell receptor beta chain stems from a study of EBV T-cell therapy then PD-1 blockade in nasopharyngeal carcinoma. The V gene's germline CDR1 is MNHEY and CDR2 SMNVEV (reference sequence). Trimming pared 5 bases from V and 0 bases from J, leaving 11 bases between. CDR3 length: 15 residues. Sequencing used immunoSEQ multiplex PCR; TCRdb keeps in-frame clones, though not all of them. The sample has more than 20,000 clones, about four fifths seen once; the top ten hold approximately 24%. Stated treatment: AdE1-LMPpoly-expanded autologous EBV-specific T-cell therapy followed by anti-PD-1 nivolumab. Concerning this clone: The antigen is undetermined.

Sequences were derived from CD8+ T cells from blood, sampled at day -245 from a patient whose treatment included autologous EBV-specific T cells and nivolumab. This sequence originates from a man aged 35 to 55 with nasopharyngeal carcinoma. This chain connects TRBV27 to TRBJ2-1; D is perhaps TRBD1 (5 bases). The CDR3 region has the DNA TGTGCCAGCAGTCTACAGGTGAGCTCCTACAATGAGCAGTTCTTC. As protein: CASSLQVSSYNEQFF.